Described below is a single TCR beta chain sequence and its context. Antigen: not known. The source of the sample is a study of T cells and Merkel cell carcinoma outcomes. This CDR3 has 15 amino acids. V dropped 0 bases and J dropped 3 bases, with 12 bases sitting between them. CDR1 and CDR2 (germline): SGHNT, YYREEE (reference sequence). The study, taken as a whole, reports: Merkel cell carcinoma outcomes were reportedly predicted by repertoire and T-cell density.

Clones were read by immunoSEQ multiplex PCR, and TCRdb kept only the in-frame ones, dropping some. The sample includes approximately 550 clones, around 94% seen only once; the top ten take almost 6%. This TCR came from a human donor with Merkel cell carcinoma. The gene calls are TRBV5-4 and TRBJ2-5, with D perhaps matching TRBD2 (5 bases). The sample comprised tumor tissue from Merkel cell carcinoma. CDR3 in DNA: TGTGCCAGCAGCTTGGCCGAGGGTGGGGAAGAGACCCAGTACTTC. The encoded protein is CASSLAEGGEETQYF.